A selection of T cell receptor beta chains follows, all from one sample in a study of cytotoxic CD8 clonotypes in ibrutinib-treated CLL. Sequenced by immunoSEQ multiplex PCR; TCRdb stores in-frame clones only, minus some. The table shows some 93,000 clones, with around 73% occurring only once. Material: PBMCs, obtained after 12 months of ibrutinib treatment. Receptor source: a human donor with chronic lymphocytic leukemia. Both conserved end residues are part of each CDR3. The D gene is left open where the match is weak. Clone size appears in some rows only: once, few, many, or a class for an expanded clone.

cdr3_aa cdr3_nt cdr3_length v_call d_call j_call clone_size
CASSFNVQDTQYF TGTGCCAGCAGCTTCAATGTCCAGGATACGCAGTATTTT 13 TRBV11-3 NA TRBJ2-3 NA
CASSRGQGAPTGELFF TGTGCCAGCAGTCGAGGACAGGGGGCGCCCACCGGGGAGCTGTTTTTT 16 TRBV28 TRBD1 TRBJ2-2 NA
CASSRQGKPYEQYF TGTGCCAGCAGCCGACAGGGGAAACCCTACGAGCAGTACTTC 14 TRBV6-5 TRBD1 TRBJ2-7 NA
CSVVGGGPVEQYF TGCAGCGTTGTGGGCGGGGGCCCGGTCGAGCAGTACTTC 13 TRBV29-1 NA TRBJ2-7 NA
CASGLGQGGDEQYF TGTGCTAGTGGTTTAGGACAGGGCGGAGACGAGCAGTACTTC 14 TRBV12-5 TRBD1 TRBJ2-7 NA
CASSLMGSTEAFF TGTGCCAGCAGTCTAATGGGATCCACTGAAGCTTTCTTT 13 TRBV27 NA TRBJ1-1 NA
CASSLEGFSGPGETQYF TGTGCCAGCAGCTTGGAGGGGTTTAGCGGCCCTGGAGAGACCCAGTACTTC 17 TRBV5-4 NA TRBJ2-5 NA
CASSSGGNRNTIYF TGTGCCAGCAGTTCCGGGGGTAACAGGAACACCATATATTTT 14 TRBV6-6 NA TRBJ1-3 once
CAWSATNLDTEAFF TGTGCCTGGAGTGCGACTAATTTGGACACTGAAGCTTTCTTT 14 TRBV30 NA TRBJ1-1 NA
CASSVSGTGSLGYTF TGCGCCAGCAGCGTCTCCGGGACAGGTTCCCTTGGCTACACCTTC 15 TRBV5-1 TRBD1 TRBJ1-2 NA
CASSRTSKGQETQYF TGTGCCAGCAGCAGGACTAGTAAGGGCCAAGAGACCCAGTACTTC 15 TRBV7-3 TRBD2 TRBJ2-5 NA
CASSLAAGLNTEAFF TGTGCCAGCAGCTTAGCGGCAGGGTTGAACACTGAAGCTTTCTTT 15 TRBV13 NA TRBJ1-1 NA
CASRVKQGENYGYTF TGTGCCAGCAGGGTAAAACAGGGGGAAAACTATGGCTACACCTTC 15 TRBV27 TRBD1 TRBJ1-2 NA
CSVRAWGSNTEAFF TGCAGCGTCCGAGCATGGGGATCTAACACTGAAGCTTTCTTT 14 TRBV29-1 NA TRBJ1-1 NA
CASSHGGNQPQHF TGTGCCAGCTCTCACGGTGGGAATCAGCCCCAGCATTTT 13 TRBV6-4 NA TRBJ1-5 NA
CASSLADRPSNQPQHF TGTGCCAGCAGCCTTGCGGACAGACCTAGCAATCAGCCCCAGCATTTT 16 TRBV5-5 NA TRBJ1-5 NA
CASSPRGAAVSF TGTGCCAGTAGCCCAAGGGGGGCAGCCGTCTCCTTC 12 TRBV19 NA TRBJ2-7 many
CAWGRGGVYGYTF TGTGCCTGGGGCAGGGGAGGGGTCTATGGCTACACCTTC 13 TRBV30 NA TRBJ1-2 NA
CAWSSSSGGYTF TGTGCCTGGAGTTCGTCGTCGGGCGGCTACACCTTC 12 TRBV30 NA TRBJ1-2 NA
CAWSFAKGVHEQYF TGTGCCTGGAGCTTCGCGAAGGGGGTCCACGAGCAGTACTTC 14 TRBV30 NA TRBJ2-7 NA
CAIRRDRGLYTEAFF TGTGCCATCAGAAGAGACAGGGGGCTGTACACTGAAGCTTTCTTT 15 TRBV10-3 TRBD1 TRBJ1-1 NA
CAWSTGGAGYGYTF TGTGCCTGGAGTACAGGGGGCGCCGGCTATGGCTACACCTTC 14 TRBV30 TRBD1 TRBJ1-2 NA
CASSSPGFSGNTIYF TGTGCCAGTAGTAGTCCGGGTTTCTCTGGAAACACCATATATTTT 15 TRBV19 NA TRBJ1-3 NA
CASSLGATGANVLTF TGCGCCAGCAGCTTGGGTGCTACCGGGGCCAACGTCCTGACTTTC 15 TRBV5-1 NA TRBJ2-6 NA
CASSRAENTEAFF TGTGCCAGCAGCCGGGCCGAGAACACTGAAGCTTTCTTT 13 TRBV7-2 NA TRBJ1-1 NA
CASSEIGAGTEAFF TGCGCCAGCAGTGAGATCGGGGCAGGCACTGAAGCTTTCTTT 14 TRBV10-2 NA TRBJ1-1 NA
CASSSAGGYEQYF TGCGCCAGCAGTTCAGCAGGGGGCTACGAGCAGTACTTC 13 TRBV10-1 TRBD1 TRBJ2-7 few
CASSLDRENYGYTF TGTGCCAGCAGCTTGGACAGGGAGAACTATGGCTACACCTTC 14 TRBV5-6 NA TRBJ1-2 once
CASRALSAHGGTPLHF TGTGCCAGCAGGGCCTTATCGGCCCACGGAGGAACACCCCTCCACTTT 16 TRBV5-6 NA TRBJ1-6 NA
CASSNREMGGYTF TGTGCCAGCAGTAACAGGGAGATGGGTGGCTACACCTTC 13 TRBV6-1 NA TRBJ1-2 NA
CASSEGAGYGGELFF TGTGCCAGCAGTGAGGGAGCAGGGTATGGCGGGGAGCTGTTTTTT 15 TRBV25-1 NA TRBJ2-2 NA
CASSVRSPSVQETQYF TGTGCCAGCAGCGTACGGTCCCCCTCAGTTCAAGAGACCCAGTACTTC 16 TRBV9 NA TRBJ2-5 NA
CASSLVAGTSGGHEQFF TGTGCCAGCAGCTTAGTAGCAGGGACTAGCGGGGGTCATGAGCAGTTCTTC 17 TRBV7-2 TRBD2 TRBJ2-1 NA
CASAIGVGPSYEQYF TGTGCCAGCGCTATCGGGGTAGGACCCTCCTACGAGCAGTACTTC 15 TRBV6-4 NA TRBJ2-7 NA
CASSPGTIRNEQFF TGTGCCAGCAGCCCAGGGACTATTCGTAATGAGCAGTTCTTC 14 TRBV7-2 TRBD2 TRBJ2-1 NA
CASSSDLRVSPLHF TGTGCCAGCAGCTCGGACCTACGGGTTTCACCCCTCCACTTT 14 TRBV11-1 NA TRBJ1-6 NA
CASSLAVINTGELFF TGTGCCAGCAGCTTAGCGGTGATTAACACCGGGGAGCTGTTTTTT 15 TRBV11-1 NA TRBJ2-2 many
CASSLVGTSGVNEQYF TGTGCCAGCAGCTTAGTTGGGACTAGCGGCGTCAACGAGCAGTACTTC 16 TRBV7-2 TRBD2 TRBJ2-7 NA
CASSQHRGQGNEQFF TGTGCCAGCAGCCAACACAGGGGGCAGGGAAATGAGCAGTTCTTC 15 TRBV14 TRBD1 TRBJ2-1 NA
CASSPREIRNTEAFF TGCGCCAGCAGCCCCCGGGAAATCCGCAACACTGAAGCTTTCTTT 15 TRBV5-1 NA TRBJ1-1 NA
CASSLPGMGTEAFF TGTGCCAGCAGCTTACCGGGGATGGGCACTGAAGCTTTCTTT 14 TRBV11-2 NA TRBJ1-1 NA
CASSLDRGITEAFF TGCGCCAGCAGCTTGGACAGGGGTATCACTGAAGCTTTCTTT 14 TRBV5-1 TRBD1 TRBJ1-1 NA
CASPDRGKYEQYF TGTGCCAGCCCGGACAGGGGTAAGTACGAGCAGTACTTC 13 TRBV19 TRBD1 TRBJ2-7 NA
CASSRQRQGMAGELFF TGTGCCAGCAGCCGTCAACGACAGGGAATGGCCGGGGAGCTGTTTTTT 16 TRBV11-3 TRBD1 TRBJ2-2 few
CASSFPKGGRQETQYF TGTGCCAGCAGTTTCCCAAAGGGGGGCAGACAAGAGACCCAGTACTTC 16 TRBV28 NA TRBJ2-5 NA
CASSLVAGNNIELFF TGTGCCAGCAGCTTAGTTGCTGGGAACAACATTGAGCTGTTTTTT 15 TRBV7-2 NA TRBJ2-2 NA
CASSLVVFNYGYTF TGTGCCAGCAGCTTAGTGGTATTTAACTATGGCTACACCTTC 14 TRBV7-2 NA TRBJ1-2 NA
CAWRSGVGETQYF TGTGCCTGGAGAAGCGGGGTGGGAGAGACCCAGTACTTC 13 TRBV30 TRBD2 TRBJ2-5 NA
CASSPENTGELFF TGTGCCAGCAGCCCTGAGAACACCGGGGAGCTGTTTTTT 13 TRBV7-2 NA TRBJ2-2 NA
CASSLSTGTIGAEAFF TGTGCCAGCAGCTTAAGCACCGGGACCATCGGGGCTGAAGCTTTCTTT 16 TRBV7-8 NA TRBJ1-1 NA
CASSAYLQGTSSYEQYF TGCGCCAGCAGCGCCTATTTACAGGGAACTTCCTCCTACGAGCAGTACTTC 17 TRBV5-1 NA TRBJ2-7 few
CASSLKGGVGYNEQFF TGTGCCAGCAGCTTAAAAGGGGGCGTAGGGTACAATGAGCAGTTCTTC 16 TRBV7-8 TRBD1 TRBJ2-1 NA
CAWSVLGDNQPQHF TGTGCCTGGAGTGTACTTGGGGATAATCAGCCCCAGCATTTT 14 TRBV30 NA TRBJ1-5 NA
CASSLGTGVSPLHF TGTGCCAGCAGCTTAGGGACAGGGGTGTCACCCCTCCACTTT 14 TRBV7-3 TRBD1 TRBJ1-6 NA
CASSPVGSDTQYF TGTGCCAGCTCACCAGTAGGCTCAGATACGCAGTATTTT 13 TRBV18 NA TRBJ2-3 once
CASSSLITGTANTEAFF TGCGCCAGCAGCTCCCTAATCACCGGGACAGCGAACACTGAAGCTTTCTTT 17 TRBV5-1 TRBD1 TRBJ1-1 NA
CASSPAGDTQYF TGTGCCAGTAGTCCTGCGGGCGATACGCAGTATTTT 12 TRBV19 NA TRBJ2-3 NA
CASNLRGVGNEQFF TGTGCCAGCAACCTACGGGGGGTAGGCAATGAGCAGTTCTTC 14 TRBV5-6 TRBD2 TRBJ2-1 NA
CASSQAAGTDTQYF TGTGCCAGCAGCCAGGCAGCGGGGACAGATACGCAGTATTTT 14 TRBV7-8 TRBD2 TRBJ2-3 NA